The clone carrying this T cell receptor (beta chain) has a count of ten or more. What it binds is not known. This sample was included in a study of response to subunit inactivated influenza vaccine. Study observations and caveats: Authors proposed each seasonal influenza vaccination draws in few new T cells.

With 8 bases removed from V and 6 bases from J, the gap between germline ends came to 21 bases. Per the germline V gene, CDR1 is MNHEY and CDR2 is SMNVEV (reference sequence). This CDR3 is built from 15 residues. TCRdb redid the calling of the RT-PCR reads with MiXCR, one entry per CDR3 protein. The top ten hold 11% of the sample, which has around 190,000 distinct CDR3 sequences, approximately 9.2% seen once. J is TRBJ2-3 and V is TRBV27; D is possibly TRBD2 (6 bases). The sequenced sample was non-naive T cells sorted from PBMCs, obtained on the day of vaccination. The TCR was taken from a man between 45 and 60 years old who received an inactivated influenza vaccine. CDR3 DNA: TGTGCCAGCCGTACTCGGAATCCAGGGAGGGATACGCAGTATTTT. Protein sequence: CASRTRNPGRDTQYF.